The 20 T cell receptor beta chains below all came from one sample that was sequenced in a study of shared clonotypes between healthy human individuals. Cells designated naive CD8 were CD45RO-negative and were positively selected for CCR7, with terminally differentiated effector memory CD45RA+ cells excluded. Method: immunoSEQ multiplex PCR; TCRdb's copy keeps in-frame clones and lacks some. The sample holds some 1,900,000 clones, less than 95% seen once. Sample: naive CD8+ T cells sorted from blood. The receptor set was obtained from a man aged 18 to 29 in good health.

This chain uses TRBV18 with TRBJ2-5; the match to TRBD2 covers 14 bases. There are 18 residues in the CDR3. From germline, CDR1 is KGHSH and CDR2 LQKENI. The ends lost 3 bases at V and 2 bases at J; junction bases unmatched: 8. The CDR3: CASSPPGLAGAIQETQYF. CDR3 DNA sequence: TGTGCCAGCTCACCTCCGGGACTAGCGGGGGCGATACAAGAGACCCAGTACTTC.

CDR3 bases: TGCAGCGTTGACGAGACAGGGCCTGAGGAGACCCAGTACTTC. Translated: CSVDETGPEETQYF. This chain connects TRBV29-1 to TRBJ2-5, with 7 bases fitting TRBD1. Germline-derived CDR1 and CDR2 are SQVTM and ANQGSEA. The CDR3 totals 14 residues. The junction had 9 bases not matched to a gene; V was cut back by 3 bases and J by 5 bases. The full variable domain, with the rest looked up from reference TRBV29-1 and TRBJ2-5, is SAVISQKPSRDICQRGTSLTIQCQVDSQVTMMFWYRQQPGQSLTLIATANQGSEATYESGFVIDKFPISRPNLTFSTLTVSNMSPEDSSIYLCSVDETGPEETQYFGPGTRLLVL.

This clone was observed once. At one end, the junction sequence differs from germline, possibly due to a read error. The rearrangement links TRBV13 to TRBJ2-7, with TRBD1 identical over 9 bases. This CDR3 has 17 residues. Germline CDR1 and CDR2: PRHDT and FYEKMQ (reference sequence). This chain's CDR3 is CASSLGQGPRSTYEQYF. The CDR3, as DNA: TGTGCCAGCAGCCTAGGACAGGGGCCGAGAAGCACATACGAGCAGTACTTC.

This chain links TRBV10-3 with TRBJ2-7; tentatively, D is TRBD1 (7 bases). The V and J ends lost 2 bases and 2 bases respectively, with 10 bases between them. The germline gives CDR1 ENHRY, CDR2 SYGVKD. This CDR3 is built from 14 residues. Written as DNA, the CDR3 is TGTGCCATCAGTGAGACAGGGGAGGCCTACGAGCAGTACTTC. Amino acids: CAISETGEAYEQYF.

The gene calls are TRBV29-1 and TRBJ2-7, with 7 positions matching TRBD1. The CDR3 is 11 residues long. Germline loops: CDR1 SQVTM, CDR2 ANQGSEA. The V gene end was trimmed by 7 bases and the J gene end by 7 bases; junction bases not matched to a gene: 7. The CDR3 protein is CSALQGPEQYF. The CDR3 bases are TGCAGCGCGCTACAGGGGCCGGAGCAGTACTTC.

This rearrangement joins TRBV11-2 to TRBJ2-1; unclear D gene. Germline V CDR1 and CDR2: SGHAT, FQNNGV. The CDR3 length is 14 residues. V was trimmed by 0 bases and J by 3 bases, leaving 6 bases between them. The CDR3 is CASSLEKDYNEQFF. The CDR3 DNA reads as TGTGCCAGCAGCTTAGAGAAGGACTACAATGAGCAGTTCTTC.

The J gene is TRBJ1-4, the V gene TRBV10-3; TRBD1 matches 10 bases. V was clipped by 6 bases and J by 7 bases; unmatched bases: 8. The CDR3 covers 15 residues. In germline, CDR1 is ENHRY, CDR2 SYGVKD. CDR3: CAISGQGDVGEKLFF. CDR3 sequence (DNA): TGTGCCATCAGCGGACAGGGGGACGTGGGTGAAAAACTGTTTTTT.

V gene TRBV11-2 combines with J gene TRBJ1-1; the D gene is possibly TRBD1 (5 bases). CDR1 and CDR2 from the germline V gene are SGHAT and FQNNGV. The CDR3 has 13 amino acids. V gave up 1 base and J gave up 5 bases, with 8 bases separating them. In DNA, the CDR3 is TGTGCCAGCAGCTTAGGGCCAGGGACTGAAGCTTTCTTT. Encoded protein: CASSLGPGTEAFF.

The chain recombines TRBV19 with TRBJ2-5; 12 positions agree with TRBD2. The V gene end was trimmed by 5 bases and the J gene end by 2 bases; junction bases not matched to a gene: 9. Germline V gene sequence: CDR1 LNHDA, CDR2 SQIVND (reference sequence). The CDR3 sequence is 17 residues long. The CDR3 coding sequence is TGTGCCAGTAGTCCCTACGGACTAGCGGGGCCTCAAGAGACCCAGTACTTC. This translates into CASSPYGLAGPQETQYF. The full variable domain, rest sourced from reference TRBV19 and TRBJ2-5, is DGGITQSPKYLFRKEGQNVTLSCEQNLNHDAMYWYRQDPGQGLRLIYYSQIVNDFQKGDIAEGYSVSREKKESFPLTVTSAQKNPTAFYLCASSPYGLAGPQETQYFGPGTRLLVL.

The V call is TRBV5-4, the J call TRBJ2-1; the match to TRBD1 covers 7 bases. This CDR3 has 14 residues. Looked up from germline, CDR1 is SGHNT and CDR2 is YYREEE (reference sequence). J gave up 5 bases and V 0 bases, and 2 bases lay outside the gene matches. CDR3 region: CASSLGTGDNEQFF. CDR3 nucleotides: TGTGCCAGCAGCTTGGGGACAGGAGACAATGAGCAGTTCTTC.

The chain employs TRBV5-6 and TRBJ2-3, with 7 bases lining up with TRBD1. The germline CDR1 and CDR2 sequences are SGHDT and YYEEEE. V shed 7 bases, J shed 6 bases, and the junction held 5 bases outside the gene matches. The CDR3 is 12 amino acids. The CDR3 reads CASGQERDTQYF. For the CDR3, the DNA is TGTGCCAGCGGACAGGAGAGGGATACGCAGTATTTT.

The rearrangement joins TRBV27 to TRBJ1-3; D possibly corresponds to TRBD1 (5 bases). CDR3 length: 16 amino acids. V gave up 5 bases and J gave up 3 bases, with 17 bases separating them. Per germline, CDR1 MNHEY and CDR2 SMNVEV (reference sequence). CDR3 region: CASSPLGQWSGNTIYF. The CDR3 region has the DNA TGTGCCAGCAGTCCTTTGGGGCAGTGGAGTGGAAACACCATATATTTT.

V usage is TRBV11-2 and J usage is TRBJ2-7; TRBD1 matches 7 bases. The CDR3 extends over 14 amino acids. CDR1 SGHAT and CDR2 FQNNGV come from the germline V gene. J lost 3 bases, V lost 0 bases, and 2 bases had no gene match. CDR3 DNA sequence: TGTGCCAGCAGCTTAGAACAGGGGTACTACGAGCAGTACTTC. It yields the protein CASSLEQGYYEQYF.

The chain recombines TRBV10-2 with TRBJ2-3; D is ambiguous. The germline V and J ends were trimmed by 5 bases and 3 bases, with 9 bases remaining between them. The germline V gene has CDR1 WSHSY and CDR2 SAAADI. The CDR3 is 13 residues long. Here the CDR3 reads CASSQYRTDTQYF. DNA for the CDR3: TGCGCCAGCAGTCAGTACAGAACAGATACGCAGTATTTT.

V and J are TRBV9 and TRBJ2-2, with a possible D match to TRBD1 (5 bases). The CDR3 extends over 16 amino acids. V dropped 3 bases and J dropped 3 bases, with 15 bases sitting between them. Germline V gene sequence: CDR1 SGDLS, CDR2 YYNGEE. The DNA for the CDR3 is TGTGCCAGCAGCGACCGACAGAGGCTGGACACCGGGGAGCTGTTTTTT. It encodes CASSDRQRLDTGELFF.

This rearrangement joins TRBV28 to TRBJ1-5; D is unclear. V was cut by 5 bases and J by 1 base, with 12 bases left in between. This CDR3 region has 15 residues. Germline assignment: CDR1 MDHEN and CDR2 SYDVKM. In DNA form, the CDR3 reads TGTGCCAGCAGTATCCGAACGGTGAGCAATCAGCCCCAGCATTTT. As protein: CASSIRTVSNQPQHF.

The V call is TRBV6-1, the J call TRBJ2-7; no clear D. The CDR3 extends over 12 amino acids. With 1 base removed from V and 4 bases from J, the gap between germline ends came to 5 bases. Germline V CDR1 and CDR2: MNHNS, SASEGT. Here the CDR3 DNA reads TGTGCCAGCAGTGAAGACGATTACGAGCAGTACTTC. This gives the protein CASSEDDYEQYF.

The V and J genes are TRBV29-1 and TRBJ2-2, with D maybe TRBD1 (6 bases). Trimming shortened V by 5 bases and J by 6 bases, and 10 bases separated the two germline ends. This CDR3 has 12 amino acids. Germline CDR1 and CDR2: SQVTM and ANQGSEA. For the CDR3, the DNA is TGCAGCGTTATCACAGGGTCCGGGGAGCTGTTTTTT. Translated, it gives CSVITGSGELFF.

This chain uses TRBV27 with TRBJ2-3; D is unclear. This CDR3 contains 14 residues. Trimming removed 3 bases from V and 0 bases from J, with 7 bases in between. Germline V gene sequence: CDR1 MNHEY, CDR2 SMNVEV (reference sequence). This CDR3 reads CASSFGDSTDTQYF. The CDR3 DNA follows: TGTGCCAGCAGTTTCGGCGACAGCACAGATACGCAGTATTTT.

This chain joins TRBV6-5 and TRBJ2-7; D is unclear. The CDR3 is 12 residues long. Germline V gene data show CDR1 as MNHEY and CDR2 as SVGAGI. V lost 6 bases, J lost 5 bases, and 11 bases lay in between. The CDR3 spells CASSPSIHEQYF. The DNA of the CDR3 is TGTGCCAGCAGCCCTAGTATCCACGAGCAGTACTTC.